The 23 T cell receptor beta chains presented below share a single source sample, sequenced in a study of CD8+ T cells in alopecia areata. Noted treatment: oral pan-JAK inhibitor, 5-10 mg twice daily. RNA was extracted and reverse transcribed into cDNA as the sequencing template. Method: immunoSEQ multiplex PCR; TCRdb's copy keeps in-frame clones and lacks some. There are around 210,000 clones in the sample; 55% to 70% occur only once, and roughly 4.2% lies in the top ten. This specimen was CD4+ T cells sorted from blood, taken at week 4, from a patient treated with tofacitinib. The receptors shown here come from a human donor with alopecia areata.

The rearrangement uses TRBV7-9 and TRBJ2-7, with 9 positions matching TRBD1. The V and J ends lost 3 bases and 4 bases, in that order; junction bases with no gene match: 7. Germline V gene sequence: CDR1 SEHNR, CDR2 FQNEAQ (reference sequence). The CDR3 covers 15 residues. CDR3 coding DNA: TGTGCCAGCAGCTTCTCCGTGACAGGGGGTTACGAGCAGTACTTC. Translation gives CASSFSVTGGYEQYF. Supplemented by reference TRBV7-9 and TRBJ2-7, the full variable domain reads DTGVSQNPRHKITKRGQNVTFRCDPISEHNRLYWYRQTLGQGPEFLTYFQNEAQLEKSRLLSDRFSAERPKGSFSTLEIQRTEQGDSAMYLCASSFSVTGGYEQYFGPGTRLTVT.

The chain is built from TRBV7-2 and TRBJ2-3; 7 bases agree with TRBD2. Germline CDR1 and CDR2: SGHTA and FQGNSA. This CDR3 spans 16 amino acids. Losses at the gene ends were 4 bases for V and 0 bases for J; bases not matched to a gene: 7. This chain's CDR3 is CASSSASGTSTDTQYF. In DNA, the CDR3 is TGTGCCAGCAGCTCCGCTAGCGGAACGAGCACAGATACGCAGTATTTT.

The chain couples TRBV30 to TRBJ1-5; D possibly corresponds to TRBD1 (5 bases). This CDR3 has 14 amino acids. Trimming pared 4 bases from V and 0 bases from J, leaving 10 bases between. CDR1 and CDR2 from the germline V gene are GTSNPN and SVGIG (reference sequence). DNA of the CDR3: TGTGCCTGGAACCAGGGTGTTAGCAATCAGCCCCAGCATTTT. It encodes CAWNQGVSNQPQHF.

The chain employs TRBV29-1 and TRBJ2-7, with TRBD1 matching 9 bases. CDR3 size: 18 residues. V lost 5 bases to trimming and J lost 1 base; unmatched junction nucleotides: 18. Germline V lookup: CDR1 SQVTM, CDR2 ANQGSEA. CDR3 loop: CSVSLDPPGQGRSYEQYF. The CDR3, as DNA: TGCAGCGTTTCCCTTGACCCACCAGGACAGGGGAGATCCTACGAGCAGTACTTC.

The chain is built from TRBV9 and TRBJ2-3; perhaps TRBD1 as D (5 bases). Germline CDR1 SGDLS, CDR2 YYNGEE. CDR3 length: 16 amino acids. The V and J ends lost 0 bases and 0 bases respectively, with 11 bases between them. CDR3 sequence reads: CASSVDGRASTDTQYF. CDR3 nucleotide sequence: TGTGCCAGCAGCGTAGACGGCAGGGCTAGCACAGATACGCAGTATTTT.

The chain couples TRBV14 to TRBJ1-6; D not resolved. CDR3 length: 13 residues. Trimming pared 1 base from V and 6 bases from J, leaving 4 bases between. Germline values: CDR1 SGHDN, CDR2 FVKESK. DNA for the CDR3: TGTGCCAGCAGCCAAGCTAGTAATTCACCCCTCCACTTT. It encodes CASSQASNSPLHF.

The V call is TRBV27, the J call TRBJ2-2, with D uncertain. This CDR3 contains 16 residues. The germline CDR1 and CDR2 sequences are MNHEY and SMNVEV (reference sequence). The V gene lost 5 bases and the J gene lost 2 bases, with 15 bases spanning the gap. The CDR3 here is CASSEMAWHNTGELFF. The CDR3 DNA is TGTGCCAGCAGTGAAATGGCCTGGCACAACACCGGGGAGCTGTTTTTT.

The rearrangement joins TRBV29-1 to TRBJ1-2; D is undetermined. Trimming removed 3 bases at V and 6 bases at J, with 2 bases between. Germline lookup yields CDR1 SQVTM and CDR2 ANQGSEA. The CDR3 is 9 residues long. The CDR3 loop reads CSVDDGYTF. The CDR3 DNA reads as TGCAGCGTTGATGATGGCTACACCTTC.

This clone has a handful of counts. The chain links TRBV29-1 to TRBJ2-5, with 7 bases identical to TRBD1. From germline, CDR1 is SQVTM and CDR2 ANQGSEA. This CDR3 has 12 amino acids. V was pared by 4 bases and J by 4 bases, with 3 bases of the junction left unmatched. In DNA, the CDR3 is TGCAGCGTTGGAAGGGGGCTAGAGACCCAGTACTTC. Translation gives CSVGRGLETQYF.

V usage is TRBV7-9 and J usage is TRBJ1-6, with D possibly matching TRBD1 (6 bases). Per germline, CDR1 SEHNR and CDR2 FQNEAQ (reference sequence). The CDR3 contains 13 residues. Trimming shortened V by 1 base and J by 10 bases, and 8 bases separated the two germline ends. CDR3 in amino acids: CASSLEGGSPLHF. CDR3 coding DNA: TGTGCCAGCAGCTTAGAGGGGGGATCACCCCTCCACTTT.

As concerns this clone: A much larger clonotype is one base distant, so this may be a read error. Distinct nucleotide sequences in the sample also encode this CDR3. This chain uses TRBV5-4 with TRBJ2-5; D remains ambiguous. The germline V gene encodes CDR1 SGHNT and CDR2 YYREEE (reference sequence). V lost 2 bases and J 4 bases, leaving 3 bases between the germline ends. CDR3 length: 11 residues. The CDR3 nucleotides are TGTGCCAGCAGCTTACGAGAGACCCAGTACTTC. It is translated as CASSLRETQYF.

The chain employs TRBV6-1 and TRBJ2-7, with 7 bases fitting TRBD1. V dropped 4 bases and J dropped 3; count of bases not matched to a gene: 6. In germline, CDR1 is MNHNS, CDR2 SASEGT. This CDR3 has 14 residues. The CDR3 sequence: CASSVRGLSYEQYF. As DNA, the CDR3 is TGTGCCAGCAGTGTAAGGGGGCTAAGCTACGAGCAGTACTTC.

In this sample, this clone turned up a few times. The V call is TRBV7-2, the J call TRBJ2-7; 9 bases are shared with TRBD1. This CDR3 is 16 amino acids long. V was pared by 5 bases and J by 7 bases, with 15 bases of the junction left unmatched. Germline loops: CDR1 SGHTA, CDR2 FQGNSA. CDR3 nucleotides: TGTGCCAGCAGCGCGTCCCCCGGGACAGGGACTCGTGAGCAGTACTTC. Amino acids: CASSASPGTGTREQYF.

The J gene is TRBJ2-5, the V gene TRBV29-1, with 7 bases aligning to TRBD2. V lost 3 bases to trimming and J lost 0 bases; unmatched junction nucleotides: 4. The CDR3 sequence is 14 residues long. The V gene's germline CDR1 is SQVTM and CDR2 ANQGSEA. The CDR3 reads CSVEGRGDQETQYF. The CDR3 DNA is TGCAGCGTTGAGGGTCGGGGGGACCAAGAGACCCAGTACTTC. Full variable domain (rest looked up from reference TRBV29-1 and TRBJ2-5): SAVISQKPSRDICQRGTSLTIQCQVDSQVTMMFWYRQQPGQSLTLIATANQGSEATYESGFVIDKFPISRPNLTFSTLTVSNMSPEDSSIYLCSVEGRGDQETQYFGPGTRLLVL.

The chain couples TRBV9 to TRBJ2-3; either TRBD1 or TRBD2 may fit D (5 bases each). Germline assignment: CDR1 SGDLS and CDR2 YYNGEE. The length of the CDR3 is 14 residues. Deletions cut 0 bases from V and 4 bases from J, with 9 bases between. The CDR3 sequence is CASSVALGADTQYF. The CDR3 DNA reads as TGTGCCAGCAGCGTAGCTCTGGGGGCAGATACGCAGTATTTT. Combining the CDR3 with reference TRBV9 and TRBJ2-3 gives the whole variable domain DSGVTQTPKHLITATGQRVTLRCSPRSGDLSVYWYQQSLDQGLQFLIQYYNGEERAKGNILERFSAQQFPDLHSELNLSSLELGDSALYFCASSVALGADTQYFGPGTRLTVL.

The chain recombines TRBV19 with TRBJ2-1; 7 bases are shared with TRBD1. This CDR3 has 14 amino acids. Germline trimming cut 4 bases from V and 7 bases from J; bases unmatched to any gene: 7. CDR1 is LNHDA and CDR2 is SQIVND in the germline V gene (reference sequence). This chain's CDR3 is CASSNNRGGNEQFF. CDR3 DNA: TGTGCCAGTAGTAACAACAGGGGTGGGAATGAGCAGTTCTTC.

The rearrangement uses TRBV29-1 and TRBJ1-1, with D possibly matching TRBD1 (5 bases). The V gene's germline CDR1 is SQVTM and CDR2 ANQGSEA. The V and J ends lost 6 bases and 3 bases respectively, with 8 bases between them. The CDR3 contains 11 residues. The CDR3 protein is CSVRGDTEAFF. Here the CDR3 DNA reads TGCAGCGTCCGAGGGGACACTGAAGCTTTCTTT.

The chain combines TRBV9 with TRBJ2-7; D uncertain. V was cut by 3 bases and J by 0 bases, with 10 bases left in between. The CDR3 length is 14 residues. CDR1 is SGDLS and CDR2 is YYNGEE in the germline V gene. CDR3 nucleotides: TGTGCCAGCAGCGCAGCACTGAGCTCCTACGAGCAGTACTTC. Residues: CASSAALSSYEQYF.

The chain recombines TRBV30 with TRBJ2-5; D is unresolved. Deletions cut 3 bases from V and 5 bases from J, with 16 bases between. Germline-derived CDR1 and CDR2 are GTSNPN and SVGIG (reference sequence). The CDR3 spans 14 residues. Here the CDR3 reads CAWRVHGEWETQYF. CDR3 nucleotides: TGTGCCTGGAGGGTACATGGGGAATGGGAGACCCAGTACTTC.

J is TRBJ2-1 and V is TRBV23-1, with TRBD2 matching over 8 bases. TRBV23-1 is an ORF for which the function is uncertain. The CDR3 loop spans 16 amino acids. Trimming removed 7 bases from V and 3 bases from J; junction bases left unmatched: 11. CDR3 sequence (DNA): TGCGCCAGCACCCGGGAGGGCAGGGGCCTCTACAATGAGCAGTTCTTC. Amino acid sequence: CASTREGRGLYNEQFF.

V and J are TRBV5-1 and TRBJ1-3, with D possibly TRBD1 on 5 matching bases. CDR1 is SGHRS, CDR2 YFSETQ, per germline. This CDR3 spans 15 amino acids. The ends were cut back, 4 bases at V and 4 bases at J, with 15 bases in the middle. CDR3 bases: TGCGCCAGCAGCACCAGCGGGACGCCGGGAAACACCATATATTTT. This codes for CASSTSGTPGNTIYF. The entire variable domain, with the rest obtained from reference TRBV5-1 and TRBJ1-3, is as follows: KAGVTQTPRYLIKTRGQQVTLSCSPISGHRSVSWYQQTPGQGLQFLFEYFSETQRNKGNFPGRFSGRQFSNSRSEMNVSTLELGDSALYLCASSTSGTPGNTIYFGEGSWLTVV.

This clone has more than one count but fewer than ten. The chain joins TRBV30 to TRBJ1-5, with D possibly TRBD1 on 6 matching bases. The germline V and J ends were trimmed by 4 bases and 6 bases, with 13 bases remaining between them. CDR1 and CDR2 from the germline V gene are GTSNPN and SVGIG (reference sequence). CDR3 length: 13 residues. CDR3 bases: TGTGCCTGGACCGGGGGCGATGGTCAGCCCCAGCATTTT. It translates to CAWTGGDGQPQHF. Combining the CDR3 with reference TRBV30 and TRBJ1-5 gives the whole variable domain SQTIHQWPATLVQPVGSPLSLECTVEGTSNPNLYWYRQAAGRGLQLLFYSVGIGQISSEVPQNLSASRPQDRQFILSSKKLLLSDSGFYLCAWTGGDGQPQHFGDGTRLSIL.

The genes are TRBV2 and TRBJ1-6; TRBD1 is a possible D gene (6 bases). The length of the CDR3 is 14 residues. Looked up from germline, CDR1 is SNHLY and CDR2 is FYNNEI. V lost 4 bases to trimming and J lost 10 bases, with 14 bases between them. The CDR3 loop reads CASSAEGGTSPLHF. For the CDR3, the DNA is TGTGCCAGCAGTGCAGAGGGGGGAACCTCACCCCTCCACTTT.